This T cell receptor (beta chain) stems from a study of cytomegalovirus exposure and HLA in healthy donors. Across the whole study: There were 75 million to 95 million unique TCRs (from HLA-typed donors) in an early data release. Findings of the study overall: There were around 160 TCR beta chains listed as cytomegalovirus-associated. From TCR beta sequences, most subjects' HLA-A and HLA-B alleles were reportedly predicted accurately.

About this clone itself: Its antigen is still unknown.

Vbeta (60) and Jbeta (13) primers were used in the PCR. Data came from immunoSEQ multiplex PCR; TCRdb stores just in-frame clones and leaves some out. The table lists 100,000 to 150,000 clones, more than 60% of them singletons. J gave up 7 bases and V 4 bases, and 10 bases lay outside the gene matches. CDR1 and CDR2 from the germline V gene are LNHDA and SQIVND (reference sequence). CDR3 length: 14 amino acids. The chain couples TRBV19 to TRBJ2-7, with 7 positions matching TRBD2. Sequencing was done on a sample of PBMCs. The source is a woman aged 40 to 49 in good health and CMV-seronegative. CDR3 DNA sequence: TGTGCCAGTAGTACGGGAGCGGGATTCGGAGAGCAGTACTTC. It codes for CASSTGAGFGEQYF.